A single sample gave rise to the 16 T cell receptor beta chains below, sequenced in a study of blood T cell repertoires in COVID-19. Clones were read by immunoSEQ multiplex PCR, and TCRdb kept only the in-frame ones, dropping some. This table holds 180,000 or so clones, roughly 87% found once. Source material: PBMCs or T cells enriched from blood (not recorded which). The receptors here all came from a human donor with acute COVID-19. The donor label of this sample is uncertain.

The CDR3 is CASSEGYEGQYF. The CDR3, as DNA: TGTGCCAGCAGTGAAGGGTACGAGGGGCAGTACTTC. The rearrangement links TRBV6-1 to TRBJ2-7, with D possibly matching TRBD2 (5 bases). The CDR3 length is 12 residues. V gave up 1 base and J gave up 9 bases, with 10 bases separating them. Germline V gene sequence: CDR1 MNHNS, CDR2 SASEGT.

This clone was seen a single time. V is TRBV5-1 and J is TRBJ1-2; D uncertain. Trimming cost V 2 bases and J 4 bases, with 12 bases left between them. CDR3 length: 14 amino acids. The germline CDR1 and CDR2 sequences are SGHRS and YFSETQ. As DNA, the CDR3 is TGCGCCAGCAGCTTCAGGACCGAGGGCTATGGCTACACCTTC. It specifies CASSFRTEGYGYTF.

This chain joins TRBV13 and TRBJ2-7; the match to TRBD2 covers 10 bases. Germline-derived CDR1 and CDR2 are PRHDT and FYEKMQ (reference sequence). The junction had 11 bases not matched to a gene; V was cut back by 1 base and J by 2 bases. The CDR3 loop spans 18 amino acids. DNA of the CDR3: TGTGCCAGCAGCTTAGAGGTTTCACTAGCGGGGAAAACCTACGAGCAGTACTTC. This codes for CASSLEVSLAGKTYEQYF.

The chain has TRBV2 and TRBJ1-2; TRBD1 is a possible D gene (6 bases). The ends were cut back, 2 bases at V and 3 bases at J, with 13 bases in the middle. This CDR3 spans 15 amino acids. Germline V gene sequence: CDR1 SNHLY, CDR2 FYNNEI. In nucleotides, the CDR3 is TGTGCCAGCAGTGAATATTGGGGGCGGGACTATGGCTACACCTTC. Amino acids: CASSEYWGRDYGYTF.

The chain couples TRBV24-1 to TRBJ2-5, with 11 bases aligning to TRBD2. Unmatched junction bases numbered 4, after V lost 1 base and J lost 4 bases. Germline V lookup: CDR1 KGHDR, CDR2 SFDVKD. The CDR3 is 16 residues long. Written as DNA, the CDR3 is TGTGCCACCAGTGATTTCGGGACTAGCGGCACAGAGACCCAGTACTTC. The encoded protein is CATSDFGTSGTETQYF.

J is TRBJ2-3 and V is TRBV7-2, with 8 bases matching TRBD2. Trimming cost V 4 bases and J 1 base; bases outside gene matches: 10. Germline loops: CDR1 SGHTA, CDR2 FQGNSA. The CDR3 has 17 residues. The CDR3 spells CASSSSDYSGGTDTQYF. DNA for the CDR3: TGTGCCAGCAGCTCTTCTGACTATAGCGGGGGCACAGATACGCAGTATTTT. The entire variable domain, with the rest obtained from reference TRBV7-2 and TRBJ2-3, is as follows: GAGVSQSPSNKVTEKGKDVELRCDPISGHTALYWYRQSLGQGLEFLIYFQGNSAPDKSGLPSDRFSAERTGGSVSTLTIQRTQQEDSAVYLCASSSSDYSGGTDTQYFGPGTRLTVL.

V gene TRBV3-1 (or the pseudogene TRBV3-2) combines with J gene TRBJ2-5; the match to TRBD1 covers 10 bases. V dropped 5 bases and J dropped 4; count of bases not matched to a gene: 7. The CDR3 is made up of 15 amino acids. In germline, CDR1 is LGHDT, CDR2 YNNKEL (reference sequence). CDR3 sequence (DNA): TGTGCCAGCAGCGGGCGACAGGGGGCGGGAGAGACCCAGTACTTC. This encodes CASSGRQGAGETQYF.

The rearrangement uses TRBV28 and TRBJ1-5, with 7 nucleotides matching TRBD1. The CDR3 totals 16 residues. CDR1 MDHEN and CDR2 SYDVKM come from the germline V gene. The V and J ends lost 3 bases and 0 bases, in that order; junction bases with no gene match: 5. For the CDR3, the DNA is TGTGCCAGCAGTTTTGGAGGGGGCCGTAGCAATCAGCCCCAGCATTTT. This sequence encodes CASSFGGGRSNQPQHF.

The J gene is TRBJ1-2, the V gene TRBV6-5; D unclear. The CDR3 runs to 16 residues. CDR1 is MNHEY and CDR2 is SVGAGI in the germline V gene. Deletions cut 0 bases from V and 8 bases from J, with 19 bases between. The CDR3 region has the DNA TGTGCCAGCAGTTACTCGATGTTAGGGAGGGCCATGGGCTACACCTTC. Its translation: CASSYSMLGRAMGYTF.

The chain joins TRBV29-1 to TRBJ2-3; TRBD2 agrees at 7 bases. Germline lookup yields CDR1 SQVTM and CDR2 ANQGSEA. The V segment lost 4 bases and the J segment 3 bases; nucleotides outside the gene matches: 7. The CDR3 covers 14 residues. CDR3 residues: CSVGGGMITDTQYF. Written as DNA, the CDR3 is TGCAGCGTTGGGGGGGGGATGATTACAGATACGCAGTATTTT.

The J gene is TRBJ1-2, the V gene TRBV3-1 (or the pseudogene TRBV3-2), with 7 nucleotides matching TRBD1. Germline assignment: CDR1 LGHDT and CDR2 YNNKEL (reference sequence). The trim removed 1 base at V and 5 bases at J, leaving 7 bases unmatched. The CDR3 loop spans 15 amino acids. The DNA for the CDR3 is TGTGCCAGCAGCCAAGGACAGGGCTCTTGGTATGGCTACACCTTC. Amino acid sequence: CASSQGQGSWYGYTF.

The genes are TRBV15 and TRBJ1-5; D gene ambiguous. Trimming removed 0 bases at V and 9 bases at J, with 9 bases between. The V gene's germline CDR1 is LNHNV and CDR2 YYDKDF (reference sequence). This CDR3 has 13 amino acids. The CDR3 DNA reads as TGTGCCACCAGCAGAGATTTCAAAGCGCCCCAGCATTTT. Its protein is CATSRDFKAPQHF.

The J gene is TRBJ2-5, the V gene TRBV4-1; 8 bases fit TRBD2. This CDR3 comprises 15 residues. Trimming cost V 0 bases and J 3 bases; bases outside gene matches: 3. Looked up from germline, CDR1 is MGHRA and CDR2 is YSYEKL. The CDR3 is CASSQDRAGEETQYF. The CDR3 DNA is TGCGCCAGCAGCCAAGATCGAGCGGGGGAAGAGACCCAGTACTTC.

The gene calls are TRBV21-1 and TRBJ2-6; the DNA was not used to check the table's D call, TRBD1. TRBV21-1 is an annotated pseudogene. This CDR3 is 22 amino acids long. CDR3 loop: CASSKEADRWTGALSGANVLTF. As DNA, the CDR3 is TGTGCCAGCAGCAAAGAGGCGGATAGGTGGACAGGGGCCCTCTCTGGGGCCAACGTCCTGACTTTC.

The chain couples TRBV6-5 to TRBJ1-5, with 7 bases aligning to TRBD1. CDR1 and CDR2 (germline): MNHEY, SVGAGI. V lost 8 bases and J lost 6; bases outside the gene matches: 7. The CDR3 is made up of 13 amino acids. This CDR3 is CASQTGLGQPQHF. Written as DNA, the CDR3 is TGTGCCAGCCAGACAGGGCTGGGTCAGCCCCAGCATTTT.

The genes are TRBV2 and TRBJ2-7; perhaps TRBD2 as D (5 bases). This CDR3 has 14 residues. Germline values: CDR1 SNHLY, CDR2 FYNNEI. V lost 4 bases and J lost 7, with 17 bases in between. The CDR3 nucleotides are TGTGCCAGCAGTGCGGGGAGAAAGGCTAATGAGCAGTACTTC. This translates into CASSAGRKANEQYF.